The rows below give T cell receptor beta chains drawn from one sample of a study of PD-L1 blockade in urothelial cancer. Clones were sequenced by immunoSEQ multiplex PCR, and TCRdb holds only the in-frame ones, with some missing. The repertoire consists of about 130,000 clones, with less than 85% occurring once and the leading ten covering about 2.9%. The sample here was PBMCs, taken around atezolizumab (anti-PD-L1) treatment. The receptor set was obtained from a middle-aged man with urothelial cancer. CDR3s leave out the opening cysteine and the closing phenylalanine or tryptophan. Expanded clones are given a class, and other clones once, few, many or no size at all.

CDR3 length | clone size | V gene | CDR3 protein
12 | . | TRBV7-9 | ATRLGKAGDEQY
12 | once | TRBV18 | ASSPTVSGNTIY
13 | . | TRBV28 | ASSSRGTHFGGYT
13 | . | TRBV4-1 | ASSQDARAGGEQF
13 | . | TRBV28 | ASRSHRGHLYGYT
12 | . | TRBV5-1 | ASSPRTGGETQY
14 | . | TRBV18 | ASSPSAGGANNEQF
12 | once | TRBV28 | ASSYSGRTYEQY
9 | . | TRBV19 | ASSIWGQQF
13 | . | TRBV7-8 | ASSSTRQGGQPQH
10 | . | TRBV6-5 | ASSSTGLGAF